This T cell receptor beta chain was captured by sequencing in a study of cytomegalovirus exposure and HLA in healthy donors (dated by TCRdb to about 2017). Regarding the study in general: An earlier analysis of roughly 630 of the donors reported approximately 270 Gb of sequence data and 117 million unique TCR beta sequences from about 200 million T cells. Roughly 300 gigabases of sequencing data and tens of millions of unique TCR sequences were included in an early release covering around 650 HLA-typed donors. Of the 350 to 450 genotyped donors, 65% to 90% fell in the genetic ancestry cluster associated with self-reported Caucasian donors. The study aimed to test whether signatures of past pathogen exposure could be identified by cataloging public T cell receptors. The study profiled the T cell repertoires of around 700 subjects by immunosequencing and related them to cytomegalovirus serostatus. In addition to the first cohort of roughly 700 subjects, a separate validation cohort of over 90 different subjects was used. To predict cytomegalovirus infection status, the study combined high-throughput TCR immunosequencing, statistical association of individual TCRs with disease status, and machine learning. To study patterns of TCR occurrence, a later analysis re-analyzed previously published TCR beta repertoires from 500 to 850 donors and added high-resolution HLA genotyping. The later analysis used no new phenotypic data to find candidate immune exposures, relying instead on TCR beta sequences and their occurrence across donors. To decide whether each TCR beta V gene segment behaved as functional or pseudogenic, an earlier analysis of some 570 of the donors relied on high-throughput TCR beta sequencing. Donor age, sex, ethnicity and CMV serostatus were collected together with the repertoire data. In a later genetic analysis, genome-wide SNP genotypes for about three fifths of the roughly 670 donors were used, and that subset was treated as a discovery cohort. All discovery cohort repertoires had been generated using a single sequencing platform. HLA typing included class I and class II loci at four-digit resolution. Typing coverage differed by locus: A, B, C, DRB1 and DQB1 were typed in about 629-630 donors, DQA1 in about 560, DPA1 in some 610, and DPB1 in 400 to 480. Four to six DR-DQ haplotypes were handled as single units for association and clustering, since linkage in the cohort was strong. Among some 400 genotyped donors of the cohort, an average of around 240,000 unique TCR beta nucleotide sequences were sequenced per donor, 15% to 20% of them non-productive. Overall study results and their limits: Sequencing depth was assumed to be roughly uniform across donors in the presence/absence analyses, though that assumption may not hold. A total of fewer than 200 TCR beta chains were listed by the study as associated with cytomegalovirus. In vitro tests confirmed that three of the cytomegalovirus-associated TCR beta chains recognize cytomegalovirus antigens. V-gene and J-gene trimming of TCR beta chains was associated with a missense DCLRE1C variant in a later genetic analysis, and the association was replicated in an independent cohort. Some IMGT-functional V segments, including TRBV6-2 and TRBV6-3, could not be told apart with the 87-base-pair reads, so those segments were excluded. In an earlier analysis of around 600 of the donors, most TCR beta V segments were observed in productive rearrangements about 90% or about 30% of the time, broadly matching IMGT annotations. Most TCR sequences were observed very rarely across donors, whereas some public TCRs were present in many individuals. In a later analysis, over 15,000 TCR beta sequences were associated with specific HLA alleles at a false discovery rate of 0.05. When HLA alleles, especially DR and DQ, strongly co-occurred, attributing TCR associations to individual alleles was difficult. In a later analysis, most CMV-associated TCR beta chains were found to appear HLA-restricted, with HLA associations seemingly driven largely by CMV exposure. In a later analysis, HLA-associated TCR beta chains showed more clonal expansion and lower generation probabilities than non-associated chains that were equally common. Correlated functional status among segregating V segments might be attributable to linkage disequilibrium, but an unknown experimental factor could not be ruled out. According to a later genetic analysis, donors in an Asian-associated ancestry cluster had fewer N-insertions in productive TCRs than the approximately 690-donor mean. A cluster of highly shared sequence variants was judged likely to be a technical artifact of the sequencing pipeline. It was suggested by the authors that the approach could potentially be generalized to other disease states and immunological phenotypes. In a later analysis, the rate of TCR association differed among HLA loci, with DRB1 alleles having the most associated TCRs and HLA-C alleles having the fewest. The only immune exposure information available for the cohort was CMV serostatus. About 17 rarely observed V segments, including chromosome 9 orphons, were excluded from the earlier analysis of several hundred of the donors because counts were too low. According to a later analysis, parvovirus B19, influenza, CMV and Epstein-Barr virus appeared linked to several top co-occurrence clusters. A further reported finding was that TCR beta sequences accurately predicted the HLA-A and HLA-B alleles for most subjects in the first cohort. The classifier was reported to diagnose cytomegalovirus status with high specificity and sensitivity in both the original cohort and the validation cohort. This cohort had only TCR beta chains sequenced, and the lack of alpha or paired-chain data limited which features could be detected. HLA typing was unavailable for some donors at each locus, so association tests used only the typed subset.

Receptor libraries were prepared by the immunoSEQ multiplex PCR assay. The multiplex PCR relied on a mix of 60 forward primers for TCR Vbeta segments and 13 reverse primers for TCR Jbeta segments. Amplification of the CDR3 region of rearranged TCR beta genes was performed with a multiplex PCR assay on genomic DNA. Amplified TCR beta libraries were sequenced as 87-base-pair reads on the Illumina HiSeq System. The original methods were these. In a later analysis, some 80 million unique TCR beta chains were counted across the roughly 670 repertoires, and approximately 11 million of these chains were shared by at least two donors. Raw reads were error-corrected and collapsed into unique sequences with a nearest-neighbor algorithm that merged closely related sequences to remove PCR and sequencing errors. Alignment of CDR3 sequences to IMGT reference sequences was used to assign V, D and J gene segments. For a sequence to be retained, a match of at least six nucleotides to both a V gene segment and a J gene segment was required. A rearrangement counted as productive if the CDR3 had no stop codons and remained in frame with V and J, and every other rearrangement counted as non-productive. Following IMGT convention, CDR3 was defined as the stretch from the second conserved V-encoded cysteine to the conserved J-encoded phenylalanine. The earlier analysis of 550 to 650 of the donors excluded any sequence lacking an unambiguous match to a single V gene segment. In an earlier analysis of 587 of the donors, V segments were called functional above 56.7% productive rearrangements and were called segregating when the between-donor standard deviation exceeded 5%. To diagnose cytomegalovirus status from the catalog of TCR beta chain sequences, a statistical classification framework was built. A later analysis assigned V and J genes by comparing TCR nucleotide sequences with IMGT/GENE-DB human TR gene sequences. A later analysis assigned CDR3 sequences and most-parsimonious VDJ recombination scenarios with the TCRdist pipeline. In a later analysis, each TCR beta chain was defined by its CDR3 amino acid sequence together with its V-gene family, and reads without a unique V-gene family were excluded. To address suspected cross-contamination and a sequencing artifact, a later analysis removed under 600 highly shared, low-generation-probability nucleotide sequences. In a later analysis, a clonal expansion index for each public chain was calculated from normalized within-repertoire ranks of inferred template counts. Generation probabilities in a later analysis came from a VDJ recombination model fitted to out-of-frame rearrangements, and those results were checked against IGoR. Hypergeometric tests were used in a later analysis to score TCR-TCR, TCR-HLA and TCR-CMV co-occurrence, with a repertoire-size bias correction applied to the TCR pairs. A later analysis estimated false discovery rates by permuting HLA or CMV assignments 20 times. In a later analysis, co-occurring TCRs were grouped using DBSCAN, with TCRdist sequence similarity added in when clustering inside HLA-allele-positive subsets. Repertoires with fewer than 30,000 or more than 120,000 public chains, plus five repertoires with anomalous nucleotide sharing, were excluded from co-occurrence clustering. Drawn from immuneACCESS, this table holds only the in-frame rearrangements with V and J called that TCRdb kept. Clones are partly lost; checked studies trace under half to an unresolved V gene and leave the rest unexplained. D and trimming come from the DNA, and the V and J calls and clone size come from that table. This sample comprises 150,000 to 200,000 clones, 75% to 85% of them detected only once. The ten largest clones capture around 10% of the sample.

As encoded in the germline V gene, CDR1 is SGHNT while CDR2 is YENEEA. CDR3 length: 13 amino acids, cysteine to phenylalanine. The retained sequence is limited to the CDR3, 39 bases, with the frame set at the first base. V is shortened by 4 bases, J by 7 bases, and the region joining them spans 11 bases. This clone was recorded only once. Its antigen remains unidentified. No clone much larger than this one lies a single base away; base qualities are absent. In total, approximately 690 healthy bone marrow donors made up the cohort. At the time of sampling, every cohort member was nominally healthy, though immune exposures that went unrecorded were likely present. The donor was CMV seropositive and belonged to the group of more than 250 seropositive cohort members. A peripheral blood sample was provided by each donor, and peripheral blood mononuclear cells were used for TCR beta sequencing. The Qiagen DNeasy Blood Extraction Kit was used to extract genomic DNA from the blood cell samples.

Sequencing was carried out using PBMCs. The V and J segments used are TRBV11-3 and TRBJ2-1; 5 matching bases give a weak D call of TRBD2. This receptor was taken from a man aged 50-59 years in good health and CMV-seropositive. The DNA sequence reads TGTGCCAGCAGCTCCCTAGCTCTTAATGAGCAGTTCTTC. This sequence encodes CASSSLALNEQFF. With the portions outside the CDR3 filled from the reference TRBV11-3 and TRBJ2-1 genes, the complete variable region becomes EAGVVQSPRYKIIEKKQPVAFWCNPISGHNTLYWYLQNLGQGPELLIRYENEEAVDDSQLPKDRFSAERLKGVDSTLKIQPAELGDSAVYLCASSSLALNEQFFGPGTRLTVL.